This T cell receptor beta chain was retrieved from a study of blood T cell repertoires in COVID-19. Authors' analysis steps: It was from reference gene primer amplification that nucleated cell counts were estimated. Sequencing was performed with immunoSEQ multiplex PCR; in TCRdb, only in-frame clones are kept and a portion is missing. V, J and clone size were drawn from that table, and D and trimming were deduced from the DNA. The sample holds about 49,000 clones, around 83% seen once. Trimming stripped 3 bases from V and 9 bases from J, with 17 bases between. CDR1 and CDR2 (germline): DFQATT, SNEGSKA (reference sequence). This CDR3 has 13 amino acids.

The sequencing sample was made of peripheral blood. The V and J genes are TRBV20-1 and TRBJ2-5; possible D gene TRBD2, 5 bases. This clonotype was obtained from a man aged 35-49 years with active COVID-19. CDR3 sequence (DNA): TGCAGTGCTAGTGCCCGGAGTCCCGGGGCCCAGTACTTC. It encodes CSASARSPGAQYF.